Listed below are T cell receptor beta chains from one sample, sequenced in a study of shared clonotypes between healthy human individuals. TCRdb keeps only in-frame clones here, not all; method: immunoSEQ multiplex PCR. Of about 1.5 million clones listed, approximately 98% are singletons. Sequenced: naive CD4+ T cells sorted from blood. These receptors were taken from a man younger than 40 in good health. CDR3s include the opening cysteine and the closing phenylalanine or tryptophan. The D gene is left open where the match is weak. Size is stated for part of the rows, as once, few or many counts, or as a class when the clone is expanded.

abundance: .
d_gene: .
j_gene: TRBJ1-2
v_gene: TRBV27
CDR3aa: CASSSLGRHYGYTF
CDR3nt: TGTGCCAGCAGTTCCCTTGGAAGGCACTATGGCTACACCTTC

abundance: .
d_gene: TRBD1
j_gene: TRBJ2-4
v_gene: TRBV18
CDR3aa: CASGRQGMTKNIQYF
CDR3nt: TGTGCCAGCGGAAGACAGGGGATGACCAAAAACATTCAGTACTTC

abundance: .
d_gene: .
j_gene: TRBJ2-1
v_gene: TRBV2
CDR3aa: CALQKTESNYNEQFF
CDR3nt: TGTGCACTACAAAAGACAGAATCAAACTACAATGAGCAGTTCTTC

abundance: .
d_gene: TRBD1
j_gene: TRBJ2-5
v_gene: TRBV18
CDR3aa: CASSPDRGRNPETQYF
CDR3nt: TGTGCCAGCTCACCAGACAGGGGGCGCAACCCAGAGACCCAGTACTTC

abundance: once
d_gene: TRBD2
j_gene: TRBJ2-7
v_gene: TRBV7-6
CDR3aa: CASSLAAGGSYEQYF
CDR3nt: TGTGCCAGCAGCTTAGCGGCGGGAGGTTCCTACGAGCAGTACTTC

abundance: .
d_gene: .
j_gene: TRBJ2-3
v_gene: TRBV29-1
CDR3aa: CSVGRSTDTQYF
CDR3nt: TGCAGCGTTGGCCGGTCCACAGATACGCAGTATTTT

abundance: .
d_gene: .
j_gene: TRBJ1-3
v_gene: TRBV6-4
CDR3aa: CASGGLAGNTIYF
CDR3nt: TGTGCCAGCGGGGGGTTGGCTGGAAACACCATATATTTT

abundance: .
d_gene: TRBD1
j_gene: TRBJ2-5
v_gene: TRBV6-1
CDR3aa: CASSEAGGGETQYF
CDR3nt: TGTGCCAGCAGTGAAGCAGGGGGCGGAGAGACCCAGTACTTC

abundance: .
d_gene: .
j_gene: TRBJ2-7
v_gene: TRBV5-1
CDR3aa: CASSFNRAHEQYF
CDR3nt: TGCGCCAGCAGCTTTAACAGGGCTCACGAGCAGTACTTC

abundance: .
d_gene: .
j_gene: TRBJ2-1
v_gene: TRBV5-1
CDR3aa: CASSLVRGLREQFF
CDR3nt: TGCGCCAGCAGCTTGGTCAGGGGCCTGAGGGAGCAGTTCTTC